In its sample, the clone carrying this TCR beta chain ranks as medium-sized. No antigen is known for it. Whole-study results and caveats: Greatest tumor Treg TCR overlap was with tumor naive CD4+ cells. In terms of TCR gene usage, tumor memory CD4+ T cells clustered together with blood and lymph node memory CD4+ cells, as well as with lymph node naive CD4+ cells.

TCRdb fed the multiplex PCR reads into MiXCR, producing one record per CDR3 protein. Here the sample spans some 1,300 distinct CDR3 sequences, roughly 25% being singletons. Sequenced: naive CD4+ T cells sorted from blood. As to subset: naive CD4+ T cells, CD4+CD45RA+CD25-. The origin of this receptor is a female donor with breast cancer.

Here the CDR3 DNA reads TGTGCCAGCAGTTTCAGCAGATACTATGGCTACACCTTC. Protein sequence: CASSFSRYYGYTF. This chain connects TRBV12-3 or TRBV12-4 to TRBJ1-2; no reliable D call. The CDR3 consists of 13 residues. V was cut by 3 bases and J by 3 bases, with 8 bases left in between.